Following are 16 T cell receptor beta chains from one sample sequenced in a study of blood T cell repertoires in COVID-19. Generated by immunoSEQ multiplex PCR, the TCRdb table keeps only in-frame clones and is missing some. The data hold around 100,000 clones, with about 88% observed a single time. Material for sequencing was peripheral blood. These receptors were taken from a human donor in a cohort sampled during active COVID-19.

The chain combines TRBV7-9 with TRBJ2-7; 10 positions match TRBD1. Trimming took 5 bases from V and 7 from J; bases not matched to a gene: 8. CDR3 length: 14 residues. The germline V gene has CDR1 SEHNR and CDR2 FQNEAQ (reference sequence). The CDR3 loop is CASSRQGASEEQYF. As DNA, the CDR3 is TGTGCCAGCAGCAGACAGGGGGCCTCGGAAGAGCAGTACTTC.

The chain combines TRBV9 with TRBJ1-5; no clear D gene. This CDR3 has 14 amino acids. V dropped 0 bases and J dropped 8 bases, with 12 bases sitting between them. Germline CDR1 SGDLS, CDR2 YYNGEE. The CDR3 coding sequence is TGTGCCAGCAGCGTAGGGCCGCCCTTGGAGCCCCAGCATTTT. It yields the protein CASSVGPPLEPQHF.

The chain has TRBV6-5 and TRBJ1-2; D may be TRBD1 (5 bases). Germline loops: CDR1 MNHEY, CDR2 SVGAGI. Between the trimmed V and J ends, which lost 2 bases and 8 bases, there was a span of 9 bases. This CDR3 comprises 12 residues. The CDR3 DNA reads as TGTGCCAGCAGTTACCAGGGTTTAGGCTACACCTTC. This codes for CASSYQGLGYTF.

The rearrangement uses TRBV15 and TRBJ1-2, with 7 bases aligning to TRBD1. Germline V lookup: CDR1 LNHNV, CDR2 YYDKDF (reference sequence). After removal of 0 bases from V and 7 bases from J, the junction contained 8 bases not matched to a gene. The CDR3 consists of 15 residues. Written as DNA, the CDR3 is TGTGCCACCAGCAGAGATAACGAGGGGGCGCTTGGCTACACCTTC. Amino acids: CATSRDNEGALGYTF.

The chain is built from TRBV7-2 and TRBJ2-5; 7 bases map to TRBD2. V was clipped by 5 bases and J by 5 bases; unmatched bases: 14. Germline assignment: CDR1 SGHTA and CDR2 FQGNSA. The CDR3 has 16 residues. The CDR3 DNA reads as TGTGCCAGCAGCCAATATTTAGCGGGTTCGGGGGAGACCCAGTACTTC. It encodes CASSQYLAGSGETQYF.

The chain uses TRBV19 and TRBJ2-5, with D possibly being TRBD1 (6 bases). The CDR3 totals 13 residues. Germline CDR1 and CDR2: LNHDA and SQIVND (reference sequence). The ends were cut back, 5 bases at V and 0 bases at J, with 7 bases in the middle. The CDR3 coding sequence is TGTGCCAGTAGTCGGGACAACCAAGAGACCCAGTACTTC. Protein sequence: CASSRDNQETQYF.

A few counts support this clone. The CDR3 region is CASRFTRGSNYGYTF. The CDR3 nucleotides are TGTGCCAGCAGATTTACGAGGGGGTCAAACTATGGCTACACCTTC. The V gene is TRBV28, the J gene TRBJ1-2; possibly TRBD1 for D (6 bases). With 6 bases removed from V and 2 bases from J, the gap between germline ends came to 16 bases. CDR1 and CDR2 (germline): MDHEN, SYDVKM. The CDR3 is made up of 15 amino acids.

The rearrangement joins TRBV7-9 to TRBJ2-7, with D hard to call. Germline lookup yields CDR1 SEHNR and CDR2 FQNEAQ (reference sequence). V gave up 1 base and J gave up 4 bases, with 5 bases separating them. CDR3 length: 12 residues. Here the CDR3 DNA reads TGTGCCAGCAGCTTAGTACAGTACGAGCAGTACTTC. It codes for CASSLVQYEQYF.

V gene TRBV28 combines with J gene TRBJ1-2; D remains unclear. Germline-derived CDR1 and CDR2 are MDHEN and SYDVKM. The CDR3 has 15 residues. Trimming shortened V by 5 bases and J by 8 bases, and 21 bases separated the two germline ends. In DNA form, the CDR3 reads TGTGCCAGCAGTCTAGCGGGAGGGTTGTATGGCGGCTACACCTTC. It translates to CASSLAGGLYGGYTF.

The CDR3 DNA follows: TGTGCCACCTTAGAGAGGGCAGGGGGCAATCAGCCCCAGCATTTT. It codes for CATLERAGGNQPQHF. The chain carries TRBV19 and TRBJ1-5; weak D call: TRBD1 (6 bases). The CDR3 is 15 amino acids. Germline V gives CDR1 LNHDA, CDR2 SQIVND (reference sequence). Trimming took off 10 bases at V and 2 bases at J, with 18 bases between the two ends.

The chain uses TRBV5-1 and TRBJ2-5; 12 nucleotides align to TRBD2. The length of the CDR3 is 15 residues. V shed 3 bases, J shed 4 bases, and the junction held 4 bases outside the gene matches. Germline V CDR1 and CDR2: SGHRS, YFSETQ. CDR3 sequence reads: CASSSSGGAGETQYF. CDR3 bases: TGCGCCAGCAGCTCTAGCGGGGGGGCAGGAGAGACCCAGTACTTC.

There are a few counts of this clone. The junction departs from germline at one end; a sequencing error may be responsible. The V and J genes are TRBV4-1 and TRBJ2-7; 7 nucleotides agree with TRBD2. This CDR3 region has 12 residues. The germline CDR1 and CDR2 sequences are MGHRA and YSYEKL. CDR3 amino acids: CASSQETGGLSF. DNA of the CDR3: TGCGCCAGCAGCCAAGAAACGGGAGGACTCTCCTTC.

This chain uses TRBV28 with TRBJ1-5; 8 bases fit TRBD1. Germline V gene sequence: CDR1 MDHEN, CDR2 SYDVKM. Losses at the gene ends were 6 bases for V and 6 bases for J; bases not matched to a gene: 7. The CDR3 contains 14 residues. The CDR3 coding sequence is TGTGCCAGCAGATCGGACAGGGTAAGTCAGCCCCAGCATTTT. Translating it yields CASRSDRVSQPQHF.

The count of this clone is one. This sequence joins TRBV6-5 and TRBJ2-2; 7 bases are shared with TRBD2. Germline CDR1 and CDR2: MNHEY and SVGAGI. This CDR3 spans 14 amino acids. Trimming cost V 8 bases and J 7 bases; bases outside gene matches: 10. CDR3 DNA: TGTGCCAGCGCGGGAGAGGGGTGGGTCGGGGAGCTGTTTTTT. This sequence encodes CASAGEGWVGELFF.

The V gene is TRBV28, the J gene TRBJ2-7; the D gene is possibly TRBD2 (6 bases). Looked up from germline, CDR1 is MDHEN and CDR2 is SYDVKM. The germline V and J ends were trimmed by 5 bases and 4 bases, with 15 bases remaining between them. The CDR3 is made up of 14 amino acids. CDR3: CASSTGTPGYEQYF. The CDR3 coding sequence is TGTGCCAGCAGTACCGGGACTCCAGGGTACGAGCAGTACTTC.

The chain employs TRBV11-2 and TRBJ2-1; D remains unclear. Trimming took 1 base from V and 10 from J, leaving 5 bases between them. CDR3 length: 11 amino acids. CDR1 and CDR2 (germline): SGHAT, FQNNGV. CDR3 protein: CASSLASEQFF. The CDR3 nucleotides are TGTGCCAGCAGCTTAGCATCAGAGCAGTTCTTC.